The 2 T cell receptor beta chains presented below share a single source sample, sequenced in a study of T cell responses to AZD1222 COVID-19 vaccine. The repertoire was sequenced with immunoSEQ multiplex PCR; TCRdb's copy has only in-frame clones and lacks some. The repertoire holds 130,000 to 150,000 clones, with about nine tenths as singletons. The material sequenced was peripheral blood, taken on day 0 of AZD1222 vaccination. These receptors were taken from an adult in good health.

CDR3 residues: CASSYIPGTEAFF. CDR3 nucleotides: TGTGCCAGCAGTTACATCCCAGGCACTGAAGCTTTCTTT. The chain joins TRBV12-3 or TRBV12-4 to TRBJ1-1, with D uncertain. V was cut by 4 bases and J by 4 bases, with 10 bases left in between. This CDR3 spans 13 amino acids.

Note on this clone: This specimen includes other DNA sequences encoding the same CDR3. The chain combines TRBV3-1 (or the pseudogene TRBV3-2) with TRBJ2-7, with unresolved D. This CDR3 contains 11 residues. The V gene's germline CDR1 is LGHDT and CDR2 YNNKEL (reference sequence). Deletions cut 1 base from V and 6 bases from J, with 4 bases between. The CDR3 DNA reads as TGTGCCAGCAGCCAAGTGGGCGAGCAGTACTTC. Its protein is CASSQVGEQYF.